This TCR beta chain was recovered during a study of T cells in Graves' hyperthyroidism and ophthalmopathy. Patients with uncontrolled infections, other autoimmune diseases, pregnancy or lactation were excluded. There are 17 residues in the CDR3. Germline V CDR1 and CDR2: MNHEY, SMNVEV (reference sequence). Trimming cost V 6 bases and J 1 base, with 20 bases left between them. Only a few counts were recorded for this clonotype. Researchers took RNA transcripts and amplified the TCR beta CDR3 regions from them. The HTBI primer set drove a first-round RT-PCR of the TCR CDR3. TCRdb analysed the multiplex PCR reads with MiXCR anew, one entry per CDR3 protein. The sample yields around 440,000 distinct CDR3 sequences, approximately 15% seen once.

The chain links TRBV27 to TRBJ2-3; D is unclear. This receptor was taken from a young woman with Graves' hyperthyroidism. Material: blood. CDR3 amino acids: CASRHLPLRARTDTQYF. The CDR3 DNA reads TGTGCCAGCAGACATCTCCCTCTAAGGGCCCGCACAGATACGCAGTATTTT.